One sample yielded the 20 T cell receptor beta chains listed below, sequenced in a study of T cell repertoires in cytomegalovirus infection. Using its own MiXCR run on the reads, TCRdb lists one record per CDR3 protein. This sample has approximately 990,000 distinct CDR3 sequences, with 25% to 40% found just once. No antigens are known for them. The sample here was cultured CD8+ T cells from PBMCs, taken from culture after CMV antigen stimulation. The receptor set was obtained from a human donor in good health (CMV status not recorded). Some clones in this sample may be carry-over from other donors' samples.

The chain couples TRBV27 to TRBJ2-1; TRBD1 aligns across 7 bases. The CDR3 is 14 residues long. With 3 bases clipped from V and 4 bases from J, the junction kept 3 bases outside the gene matches. Germline V gene data show CDR1 as MNHEY and CDR2 as SMNVEV (reference sequence). CDR3 in DNA: TGTGCCAGCAGTTTTGGACAGGTGTACAATGAGCAGTTCTTC. It yields the protein CASSFGQVYNEQFF.

The rearrangement uses TRBV2 and TRBJ1-1; D is unclear. V was shortened by 1 base and J by 5 bases, with 5 bases between the two germline ends. CDR3 length equals 12 residues. CDR1 is SNHLY and CDR2 is FYNNEI in the germline V gene. As DNA, the CDR3 is TGTGCCAGCAGTGAAGTCAGGACTGAAGCTTTCTTT. It is translated as CASSEVRTEAFF. The variable domain in full, completed from reference TRBV2 and TRBJ1-1, reads EPEVTQTPSHQVTQMGQEVILRCVPISNHLYFYWYRQILGQKVEFLVSFYNNEISEKSEIFDDQFSVERPDGSNFTLKIRSTKLEDSAMYFCASSEVRTEAFFGQGTRLTVV.

This clonotype was seen at least ten times. The V call is TRBV12-3 or TRBV12-4, the J call TRBJ1-1; 8 nucleotides line up with TRBD1. This CDR3 comprises 15 residues. V was pared by 5 bases and J by 3 bases, with 8 bases of the junction left unmatched. CDR3 sequence reads: CASSPPTGGYTEAFF. In DNA form, the CDR3 reads TGTGCCAGCAGTCCCCCTACAGGGGGTTACACTGAAGCTTTCTTT.

Concerning this clonotype itself: The junction shows a germline mismatch at one end, possibly a read error. The chain is built from TRBV6-2 or TRBV6-3 and TRBJ2-1, with 7 bases matching TRBD1. Germline assignment: CDR1 MNHEY and CDR2 SVGEGT. The CDR3 consists of 15 residues. CDR3: CVSTLRDRDYNEQFF. The CDR3 bases are TGTGTCAGCACTCTCCGGGACAGAGATTACAATGAGCAGTTCTTC.

The sample holds a few counts of this clonotype. V is TRBV12-3 or TRBV12-4 and J is TRBJ2-7; 7 bases fit TRBD1. The CDR3 consists of 15 residues. The ends lost 4 bases at V and 0 bases at J; junction bases unmatched: 6. The CDR3 spells CASSSDRVGSYEQYF. For the CDR3, the DNA is TGTGCCAGCAGTTCCGACAGGGTCGGCTCCTACGAGCAGTACTTC.

The gene calls are TRBV6-2 or TRBV6-3 and TRBJ2-1, with 8 bases fitting TRBD2. In germline, CDR1 is MNHEY, CDR2 SVGEGT. CDR3 size: 16 residues. V gave up 5 bases and J gave up 0 bases; unmatched junction bases: 6. The CDR3: CASSLPGGISYNEQFF. The CDR3 nucleotides read TGTGCCAGCAGTCTACCGGGGGGGATCTCCTACAATGAGCAGTTCTTC.

The chain links TRBV19 to TRBJ2-7, with D possibly called TRBD1 or TRBD2 (5 bases each). The CDR3 extends over 11 amino acids. Germline CDR1 is LNHDA and CDR2 is SQIVND (reference sequence). The V gene lost 11 bases and the J gene lost 5 bases, with 13 bases spanning the gap. This chain's CDR3 is CAGRGDDEQYF. CDR3 nucleotide sequence: TGTGCCGGCAGAGGGGACGACGAGCAGTACTTC.

This clonotype was seen only a few times. V and J are TRBV6-5 and TRBJ1-2; TRBD1 is a possible D gene (5 bases). The V and J ends lost 0 bases and 6 bases respectively, with 20 bases between them. CDR3 length equals 17 residues. CDR1 is MNHEY and CDR2 is SVGAGI in the germline V gene. CDR3 amino acids: CASSYSIFEGLYNGYTF. The CDR3 DNA sequence: TGTGCCAGCAGTTACTCGATATTCGAGGGGCTGTACAATGGCTACACCTTC.

The chain combines TRBV9 with TRBJ2-1; the match to TRBD2 covers 12 bases. The junction had 6 bases not matched to a gene; V was cut back by 4 bases and J by 4 bases. The CDR3 runs to 16 residues. Germline CDR1 and CDR2: SGDLS and YYNGEE. CDR3 region: CASSHPLAGGYNEQFF. The DNA of the CDR3 is TGTGCCAGCAGCCATCCACTAGCGGGGGGATACAATGAGCAGTTCTTC. The whole variable domain, filled in from reference TRBV9 and TRBJ2-1, reads DSGVTQTPKHLITATGQRVTLRCSPRSGDLSVYWYQQSLDQGLQFLIQYYNGEERAKGNILERFSAQQFPDLHSELNLSSLELGDSALYFCASSHPLAGGYNEQFFGPGTRLTVL.

The chain uses TRBV12-3 or TRBV12-4 and TRBJ2-7; D is undetermined. V dropped 4 bases and J dropped 4 bases, with 14 bases sitting between them. This CDR3 has 14 residues. The CDR3 DNA is TGTGCCAGCAGTTCCTCCCACAGAAATTACGAGCAGTACTTC. Protein sequence: CASSSSHRNYEQYF.

This rearrangement joins TRBV3-1 to TRBJ1-1; D unclear. This CDR3 comprises 13 residues. Germline V CDR1 and CDR2: LGHDT, YNNKEL (reference sequence). V was cut by 3 bases and J by 4 bases, with 9 bases left in between. CDR3: CASSQGVVTEAFF. CDR3 DNA: TGTGCCAGCAGCCAGGGAGTTGTCACTGAAGCTTTCTTT. Full variable domain (missing parts from reference TRBV3-1 and TRBJ1-1): DTAVSQTPKYLVTQMGNDKSIKCEQNLGHDTMYWYKQDSKKFLKIMFSYNNKELIINETVPNRFSPKSPDKAHLNLHINSLELGDSAVYFCASSQGVVTEAFFGQGTRLTVV.

This clonotype occurred a few times. The chain is built from TRBV19 and TRBJ2-1, with D possibly being TRBD2 (5 bases). The germline V gene has CDR1 LNHDA and CDR2 SQIVND (reference sequence). Between the trimmed V and J ends, which lost 5 bases and 6 bases, there was a span of 8 bases. This CDR3 has 12 residues. The CDR3, as DNA: TGTGCCAGTAGTTATGGACTCAATGAGCAGTTCTTC. Translation: CASSYGLNEQFF.

The rearrangement joins TRBV20-1 to TRBJ2-7; D is unresolved. The V end lost 2 bases, the J end lost 0 bases, and 11 bases lay between the germline ends. The CDR3 is 14 residues long. Germline-derived CDR1 and CDR2 are DFQATT and SNEGSKA (reference sequence). CDR3 bases: TGCAGTGCTAGACCGGACGAAGACTCCTACGAGCAGTACTTC. The encoded protein is CSARPDEDSYEQYF.

The chain has TRBV24-1 and TRBJ2-3; possibly TRBD2 for D (5 bases). V shed 3 bases and J shed 2 bases, with 8 bases lying between them. Germline loops: CDR1 KGHDR, CDR2 SFDVKD. CDR3 size: 14 residues. CDR3 in DNA: TGTGCCACCAGTGATAACGGGGACACAGATACGCAGTATTTT. It is translated as CATSDNGDTDTQYF.

The chain employs TRBV19 and TRBJ2-2; D gene unclear. The CDR3 spans 12 residues. Germline V CDR1 and CDR2: LNHDA, SQIVND (reference sequence). V was trimmed by 1 base and J by 10 bases, leaving 7 bases between them. The CDR3 bases are TGTGCCAGTAGTATAGCCCGTACGGAGCTGTTTTTT. As protein: CASSIARTELFF. The full variable domain, in which reference TRBV19 and TRBJ2-2 provide the parts outside the CDR3, is DGGITQSPKYLFRKEGQNVTLSCEQNLNHDAMYWYRQDPGQGLRLIYYSQIVNDFQKGDIAEGYSVSREKKESFPLTVTSAQKNPTAFYLCASSIARTELFFGEGSRLTVL.

This clonotype appeared a few times. The genes are TRBV5-6 and TRBJ2-3, with D maybe TRBD2 (6 bases). Per the germline V gene, CDR1 is SGHDT and CDR2 is YYEEEE. Trimming left V 4 bases short and J 0 bases short, with 12 bases between. CDR3 length: 15 residues. The CDR3 reads CASSQPSGSTDTQYF. The CDR3 DNA reads TGTGCCAGCAGCCAACCCAGCGGGAGCACAGATACGCAGTATTTT.

Ten or more counts support this clonotype. This chain joins TRBV13 and TRBJ1-4; 11 bases are a match to TRBD1. This CDR3 has 14 amino acids. The germline V gene has CDR1 PRHDT and CDR2 FYEKMQ (reference sequence). The ends lost 5 bases at V and 8 bases at J; junction bases unmatched: 4. CDR3 residues: CASSAGTGGEKLFF. The DNA for the CDR3 is TGTGCCAGCAGCGCCGGGACAGGGGGAGAAAAACTGTTTTTT.

This clonotype was observed a handful of times. The chain has TRBV6-1 and TRBJ2-7; D not resolved. This CDR3 is 12 amino acids long. Trimming pared 8 bases from V and 3 bases from J, leaving 11 bases between. CDR1 and CDR2 from the germline V gene are MNHNS and SASEGT. The CDR3 DNA is TGTGCCAGCTCCCCTCTGGGCTACGAGCAGTACGTC. Protein product: CASSPLGYEQYV.

The V gene is TRBV4-1, the J gene TRBJ1-1; D perhaps matches TRBD1 (5 bases). Germline V gene data show CDR1 as MGHRA and CDR2 as YSYEKL. Trimming left V 4 bases short and J 1 base short, with 13 bases between. This CDR3 contains 15 residues. CDR3 sequence: CASSPVSDRNTEAFF. As DNA, the CDR3 is TGCGCCAGCAGCCCGGTTTCTGACAGGAACACTGAAGCTTTCTTT.

This clonotype was recorded a few times. This chain links TRBV5-5 with TRBJ2-3; 12 nucleotides line up with TRBD2. The J segment lost 7 bases and the V segment lost 4 bases, leaving 4 bases of the junction unmatched. This CDR3 contains 14 residues. Germline values: CDR1 SGHKS, CDR2 YYEKEE (reference sequence). The CDR3 DNA is TGTGCCAGCAGCCCGGGACTAGCGGGTCATACGCAGTATTTT. Its translation is CASSPGLAGHTQYF.